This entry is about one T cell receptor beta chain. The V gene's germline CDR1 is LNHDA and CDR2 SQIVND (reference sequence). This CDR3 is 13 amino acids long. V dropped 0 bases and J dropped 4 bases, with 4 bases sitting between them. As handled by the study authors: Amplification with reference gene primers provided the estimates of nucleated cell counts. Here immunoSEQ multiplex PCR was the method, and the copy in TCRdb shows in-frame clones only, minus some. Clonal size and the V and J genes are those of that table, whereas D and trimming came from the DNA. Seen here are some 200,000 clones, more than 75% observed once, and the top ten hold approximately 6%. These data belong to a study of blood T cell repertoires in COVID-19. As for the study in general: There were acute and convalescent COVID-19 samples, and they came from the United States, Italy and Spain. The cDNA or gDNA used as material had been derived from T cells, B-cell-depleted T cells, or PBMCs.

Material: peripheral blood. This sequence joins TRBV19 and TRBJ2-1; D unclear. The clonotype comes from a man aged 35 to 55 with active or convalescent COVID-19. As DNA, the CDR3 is TGTGCCAGTAGTATAGAGGCTTACAATGAGCAGTTCTTC. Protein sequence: CASSIEAYNEQFF.